This T cell receptor beta chain is from a study of blood T cell repertoires in COVID-19. Study-wide context: COVID-19 samples collected from the United States, Italy and Spain covered acute and convalescent phases.

The CDR3 covers 15 residues. Germline V CDR1 and CDR2: SEHNR, FQNEAQ (reference sequence). Trimming stripped 11 bases from V and 1 base from J, with 19 bases between. Profiling relied on immunoSEQ multiplex PCR, and the TCRdb table lists in-frame clones only, not all of them. Among 60,000 to 95,000 clones listed, about 87% were seen once. Material for sequencing was peripheral blood. The clonotype was recovered from a woman in her fifties or sixties with acute or convalescent COVID-19. This chain links TRBV7-9 with TRBJ2-3; tentatively, D is TRBD2 (6 bases). The CDR3: CAVSVGPGGTDTQYF. In DNA form, the CDR3 reads TGTGCCGTCTCCGTGGGGCCGGGAGGCACAGATACGCAGTATTTT.